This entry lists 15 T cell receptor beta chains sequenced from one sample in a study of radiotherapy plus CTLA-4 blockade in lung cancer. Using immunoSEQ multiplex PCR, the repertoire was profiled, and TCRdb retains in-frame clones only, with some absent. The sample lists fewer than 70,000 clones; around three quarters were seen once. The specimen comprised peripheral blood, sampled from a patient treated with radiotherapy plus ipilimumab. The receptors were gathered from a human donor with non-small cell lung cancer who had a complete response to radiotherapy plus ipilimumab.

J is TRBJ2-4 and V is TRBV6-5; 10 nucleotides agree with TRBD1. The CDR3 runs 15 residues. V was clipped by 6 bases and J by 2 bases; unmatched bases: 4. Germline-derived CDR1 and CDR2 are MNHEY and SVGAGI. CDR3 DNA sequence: TGTGCCAGCAGCTACGACAGGGGGCCCAAAAACATTCAGTACTTC. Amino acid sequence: CASSYDRGPKNIQYF.

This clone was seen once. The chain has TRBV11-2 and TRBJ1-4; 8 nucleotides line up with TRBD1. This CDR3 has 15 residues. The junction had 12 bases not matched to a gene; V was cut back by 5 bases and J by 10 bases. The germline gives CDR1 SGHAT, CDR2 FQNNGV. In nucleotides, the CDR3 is TGTGCCAGCAGCCCAGTAGTTCAGGGGGCCGGAAAACTGTTTTTT. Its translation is CASSPVVQGAGKLFF.

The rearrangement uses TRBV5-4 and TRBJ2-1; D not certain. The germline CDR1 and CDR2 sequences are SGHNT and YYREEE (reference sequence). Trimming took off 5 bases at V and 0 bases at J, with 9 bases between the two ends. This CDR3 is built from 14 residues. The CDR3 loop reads CASRAESSYNEQFF. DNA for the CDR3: TGTGCCAGCAGGGCGGAGAGCTCCTACAATGAGCAGTTCTTC.

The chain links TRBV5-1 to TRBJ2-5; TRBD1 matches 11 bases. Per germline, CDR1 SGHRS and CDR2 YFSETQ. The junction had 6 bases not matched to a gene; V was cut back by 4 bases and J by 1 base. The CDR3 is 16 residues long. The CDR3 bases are TGCGCCAGCAGCCTTGGTGGGACAGGGGGCCAAGAGACCCAGTACTTC. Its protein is CASSLGGTGGQETQYF.

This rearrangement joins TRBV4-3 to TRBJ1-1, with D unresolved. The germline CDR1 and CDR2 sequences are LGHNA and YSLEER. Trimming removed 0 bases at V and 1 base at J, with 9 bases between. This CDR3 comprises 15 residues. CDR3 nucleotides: TGCGCCAGCAGCCAAGATCGGTGGGAGAACACTGAAGCTTTCTTT. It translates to CASSQDRWENTEAFF.

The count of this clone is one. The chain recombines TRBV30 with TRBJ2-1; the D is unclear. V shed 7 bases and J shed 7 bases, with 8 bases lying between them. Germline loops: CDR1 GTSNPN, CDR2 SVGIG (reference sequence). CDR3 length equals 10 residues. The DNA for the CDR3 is TGTGCCTCCTCATTGAATGAGCAGTTCTTC. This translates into CASSLNEQFF.

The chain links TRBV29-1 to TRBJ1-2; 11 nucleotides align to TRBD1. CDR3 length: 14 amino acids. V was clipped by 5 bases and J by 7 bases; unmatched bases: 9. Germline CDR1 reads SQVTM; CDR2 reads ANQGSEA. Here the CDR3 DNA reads TGCAGCGTTTATATCGGACAGGGGGCTCCTGGCTACACCTTC. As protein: CSVYIGQGAPGYTF.

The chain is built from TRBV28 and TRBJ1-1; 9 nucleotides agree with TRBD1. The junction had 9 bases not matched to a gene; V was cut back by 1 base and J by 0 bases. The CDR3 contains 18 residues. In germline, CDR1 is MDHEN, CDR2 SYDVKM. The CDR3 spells CASSLSTGGRKVNTEAFF. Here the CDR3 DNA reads TGTGCCAGCAGTTTATCTACAGGGGGCAGGAAAGTGAACACTGAAGCTTTCTTT.

This CDR3 is CASSFIGLGGTEAFF. The DNA of the CDR3 is TGTGCCAGCAGTTTTATAGGGCTCGGGGGGACTGAAGCTTTCTTT. The J gene is TRBJ1-1, the V gene TRBV27, with D maybe TRBD1 (5 bases). Germline CDR1 is MNHEY and CDR2 is SMNVEV (reference sequence). V was pared by 3 bases and J by 5 bases, with 16 bases between. CDR3 size: 15 residues.

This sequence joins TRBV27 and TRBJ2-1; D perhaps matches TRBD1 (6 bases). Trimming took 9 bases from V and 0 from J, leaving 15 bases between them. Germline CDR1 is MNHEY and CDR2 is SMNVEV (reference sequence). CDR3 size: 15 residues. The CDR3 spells CASCTPGASYNEQFF. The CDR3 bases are TGTGCCAGTTGTACCCCAGGGGCCTCCTACAATGAGCAGTTCTTC.

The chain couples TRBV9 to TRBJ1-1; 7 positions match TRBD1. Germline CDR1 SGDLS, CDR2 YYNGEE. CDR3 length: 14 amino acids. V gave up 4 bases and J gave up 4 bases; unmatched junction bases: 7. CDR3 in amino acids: CASSRTGVGTEAFF. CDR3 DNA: TGTGCCAGCAGCCGTACAGGGGTGGGCACTGAAGCTTTCTTT.

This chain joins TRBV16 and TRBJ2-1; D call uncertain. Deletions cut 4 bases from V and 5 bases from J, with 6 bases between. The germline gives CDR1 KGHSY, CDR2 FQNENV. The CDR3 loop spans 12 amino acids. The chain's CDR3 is CASSPRNNEQFF. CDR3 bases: TGTGCCAGCAGCCCGCGTAACAATGAGCAGTTCTTC.

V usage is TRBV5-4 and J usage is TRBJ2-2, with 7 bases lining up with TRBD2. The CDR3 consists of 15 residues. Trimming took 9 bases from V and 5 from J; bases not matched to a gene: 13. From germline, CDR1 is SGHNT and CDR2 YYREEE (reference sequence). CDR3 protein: CAINPGGSITGELFF. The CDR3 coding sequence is TGTGCCATCAATCCCGGCGGGAGCATAACCGGGGAGCTGTTTTTT.

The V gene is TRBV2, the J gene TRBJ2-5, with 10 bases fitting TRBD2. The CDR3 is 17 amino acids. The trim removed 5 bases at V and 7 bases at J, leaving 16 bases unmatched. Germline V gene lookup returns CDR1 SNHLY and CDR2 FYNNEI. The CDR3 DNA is TGTGCCAGCAGTTCCCGGGCTAGCGGTGCTAGCGGGGGGACCCAGTACTTC. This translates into CASSSRASGASGGTQYF.

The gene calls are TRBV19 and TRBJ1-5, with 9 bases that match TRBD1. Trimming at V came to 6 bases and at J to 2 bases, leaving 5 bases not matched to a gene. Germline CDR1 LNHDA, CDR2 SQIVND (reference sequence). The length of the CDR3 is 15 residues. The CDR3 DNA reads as TGTGCCAGTAGCCTACAGGGGGCCGGCAATCAGCCCCAGCATTTT. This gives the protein CASSLQGAGNQPQHF.